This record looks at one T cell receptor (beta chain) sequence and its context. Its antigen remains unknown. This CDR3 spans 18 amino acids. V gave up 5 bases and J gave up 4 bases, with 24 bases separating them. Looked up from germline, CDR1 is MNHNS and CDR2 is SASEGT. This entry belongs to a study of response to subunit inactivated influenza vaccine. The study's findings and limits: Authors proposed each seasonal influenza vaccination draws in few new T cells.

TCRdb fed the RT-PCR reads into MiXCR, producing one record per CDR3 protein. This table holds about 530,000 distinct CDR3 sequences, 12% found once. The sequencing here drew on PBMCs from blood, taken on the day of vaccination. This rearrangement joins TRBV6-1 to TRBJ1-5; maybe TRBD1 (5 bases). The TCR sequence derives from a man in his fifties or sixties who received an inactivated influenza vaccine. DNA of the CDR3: TGTGCCAGCAGTCCCACCCCGCCGGGACCTGGGACGAATCAGCCCCAGCATTTT. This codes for CASSPTPPGPGTNQPQHF.